The present T cell receptor (beta chain) was sequenced within a study of CD8 T cells in ankylosing spondylitis. Comment on this clonotype: What it binds is unknown.

TCRdb re-analysed the 5' RACE reads in MiXCR, keeping a single row per CDR3 protein. Among some 130,000 distinct CDR3 sequences listed, 7.3% were seen once. Germline assignment: CDR1 PRHDT and CDR2 FYEKMQ (reference sequence). J gave up 2 bases and V 0 bases, and 0 bases lay outside the gene matches. The CDR3 is made up of 15 amino acids. Study-level results: Reportedly, matched ankylosing spondylitis synovial fluid was significantly enriched for disease-linked clones. About 8 highly homologous variants made up a TCR beta motif that seemed to typify ankylosing spondylitis blood.

The sample comprised blood, either unsorted or a sorted T cell fraction (not recorded which). This chain links TRBV13 with TRBJ2-7; 11 bases line up with TRBD2. This TCR derives from a female donor with ankylosing spondylitis or in good health (not recorded which). The CDR3 DNA reads as TGTGCCAGCAGCTTAGGACTAGCGGGGGCCTACGAGCAGTACTTC. Its translation: CASSLGLAGAYEQYF.